A selection of T cell receptor beta chains follows, all from one sample in a study of OX40 agonist ivuxolimab in advanced cancers. Measured with immunoSEQ multiplex PCR; TCRdb has only the in-frame clones, and not every one. The sample lists some 50,000 clones, 70% to 85% occurring once. The sequenced sample was CD4+ or CD8+ T cells sorted from blood, obtained in a trial of the OX40 agonist ivuxolimab. The origin of the receptors is an adult with an advanced solid tumor such as melanoma, head and neck, liver or kidney cancer. Each CDR3 is given with its conserved first and last residue. The D gene is left open where the match is weak. Clone size is stated in some rows and not others, as once, few, many or a class when expanded.

v_gene,d_gene,abundance,j_gene,CDR3nt,CDR3aa
TRBV7-2,NA,NA,TRBJ1-1,TGTGCCAGCAGCTTATGGGGTGAAGCTTTCTTT,CASSLWGEAFF
TRBV11-2,TRBD2,few,TRBJ2-4,TGTGCCAGCAGCTCACGGACTAGCGGTGTGGCCAAAAACATTCAGTACTTC,CASSSRTSGVAKNIQYF
TRBV5-5,NA,NA,TRBJ2-1,TGTGCCAGCAGCCCGGAACAGGTCTCCTACAATGAGCAGTTCTTC,CASSPEQVSYNEQFF
TRBV2,TRBD2,NA,TRBJ2-5,TGTGCCAGCACCCGGGGGGGCGTAGAGACCCAGTACTTC,CASTRGGVETQYF
TRBV7-9,NA,NA,TRBJ1-4,TGTGCCAGCAGCTTATTGGCAGGGAAAGGCGAAAAACTGTTTTTT,CASSLLAGKGEKLFF
TRBV7-2,TRBD2,NA,TRBJ2-3,TGTGCCAGCAGCTTTCTAGCGGGGGGCACAGATACGCAGTATTTT,CASSFLAGGTDTQYF
TRBV11-2,NA,NA,TRBJ1-1,TGTGCCAGCAGCTTGGGACAACAGAACACTGAAGCTTTCTTT,CASSLGQQNTEAFF
TRBV6-1,NA,NA,TRBJ1-2,TGTGCCAGCAGTGCCACCACAGGGATCTATGGCTACACCTTC,CASSATTGIYGYTF
TRBV7-2,NA,NA,TRBJ2-1,TGTGCCAGCAGCTTGGTGGGGACGACCTACAATGAGCAGTTCTTC,CASSLVGTTYNEQFF
TRBV18,NA,NA,TRBJ1-2,TGTGCCAGCTCACCGGAAGGGTTTGAGGTGGGCGGCTACACCTTC,CASSPEGFEVGGYTF
TRBV7-9,NA,few,TRBJ2-1,TGTGCCAGCTATCGGGTCAACAATGAGCAGTTCTTC,CASYRVNNEQFF
TRBV19,NA,NA,TRBJ1-1,TGTGCCAGTAGTATAGTCGGGCAGATGAACACTGAAGCTTTCTTT,CASSIVGQMNTEAFF
TRBV4-1,NA,NA,TRBJ1-4,TGCGCCAGCAGCCTGCTTATTTATGAAAAACTGTTTTTT,CASSLLIYEKLFF
TRBV6-5,NA,NA,TRBJ1-2,TGTGCCAGCAGCGCTCGGGACACCTATGGCTACACCTTC,CASSARDTYGYTF
TRBV19,TRBD2,once,TRBJ2-1,TGTGCCAGTACACAGCGGGGGGTTACCTACAATGAGCAGTTCTTC,CASTQRGVTYNEQFF
TRBV5-4,NA,NA,TRBJ1-1,TGTGCCAGCACCCCCCCCGGAGGCGCTGAAGCTTTCTTT,CASTPPGGAEAFF
TRBV6-1,NA,NA,TRBJ1-6,TGTGCCAGCAGTGAAACTGACAAGGGGAATTCACCCCTCCACTTT,CASSETDKGNSPLHF